This is a list of T cell receptor beta chains from one sample in a study of prognosis after radiotherapy for stage I lung cancer. A single record per CDR3 protein comes from TCRdb applying MiXCR to the multiplex PCR reads. Of about 15,000 distinct CDR3 sequences detected, around 56% appear once; the ten largest clones hold about 25%. The sample here was PBMCs, taken before or after stereotactic body radiation therapy (not recorded which). The receptors shown here come from a donor older than 45 with non-small cell lung cancer. CDR3s include the opening cysteine and the closing phenylalanine or tryptophan. Each record gives: J gene, V gene, clone size, D gene, CDR3 DNA, CDR3 protein. The D gene is left open where the match is weak. Size values are once, few and many counts, or a class for expanded clones, and some rows have none.

>TRBJ1-1|TRBV6-1|many|TRBD1
TGTGCCACCAAACAACAGGGGCGCTCTGAAGCTTTCTTT
CATKQQGRSEAFF
>TRBJ1-1|TRBV4-3|many|NA
TGCGCCAGCAGCCAAGACTTCCCAACGGAAGCTTTCTTT
CASSQDFPTEAFF
>TRBJ1-1|TRBV6-1|many|NA
TGTGCCAGCAACACCAAACTATCTGACACTGAAGCTTTCTTT
CASNTKLSDTEAFF
>TRBJ2-1|TRBV20-1|medium-sized|TRBD2
TGCAGTGCCCTGGGACTAGCGGACTACAATGAGCAGTTCTTC
CSALGLADYNEQFF
>TRBJ1-5|TRBV9|many|TRBD1
TGTGCCAGCAGCGTGGGACAGGGTGGAAATCAGCCCCAGCATTTT
CASSVGQGGNQPQHF
>TRBJ2-3|TRBV30|NA|TRBD2
TGTGCCTGGAGTGTAGGCGGGGCCAGCGGGAATACGCAGTATTTT
CAWSVGGASGNTQYF
>TRBJ2-5|TRBV7-8|many|NA
TGTGCCAGCAGCCAAAGTTCCGGGACGGCCCAAGAGACCCAGTACTTC
CASSQSSGTAQETQYF
>TRBJ1-2|TRBV2|few|NA
TGTGCCAGCAGAGAGGGGTCCCAGGGGAATTATGGCTACACCTTC
CASREGSQGNYGYTF
>TRBJ2-3|TRBV2|medium-sized|TRBD1
TGTGCCAGCAGTGAAGGACAGGGCAGGGCAGATACGCAGTATTTT
CASSEGQGRADTQYF
>TRBJ2-7|TRBV6-4|NA|NA
TGTGCCAGCAGTAGGGGGGGCCGACCGCCCCATTCCTACGAGCAGTACTTC
CASSRGGRPPHSYEQYF
>TRBJ2-3|TRBV7-3|NA|NA
TGTGCCAGCAGCTTAAGTGTTGGTACTAGGATGTATTTT
CASSLSVGTRMYF
>TRBJ2-7|TRBV12-3/TRBV12-4|NA|NA
TGTGCCAGCAGTTCCGGAGGGACCTCCTACGAGCAGTACTTC
CASSSGGTSYEQYF
>TRBJ2-3|TRBV19|NA|NA
TGTGCCAGTAGTATCAAAACAAAAACGCAGTATTTT
CASSIKTKTQYF
>TRBJ2-3|TRBV5-4|NA|TRBD2
TGTGCCAGCAGCTCGGGACTAGACTTCACAGATACGCAGTATTTT
CASSSGLDFTDTQYF
>TRBJ2-1|TRBV27|NA|NA
TGTGCCAGCAGTTTATCGCATCGAAATGAGCAGTTCTTC
CASSLSHRNEQFF
>TRBJ1-1|TRBV28|NA|NA
TGTGCCACCATCCGCCAGGGGCGTTGGACTGAAGCTTTCTTT
CATIRQGRWTEAFF
>TRBJ2-2|TRBV24-1|NA|NA
TGTTCCACCAGTGGATTGACAGGAAACACCGGGGAGCTGTTTTTT
CSTSGLTGNTGELFF
>TRBJ2-5|TRBV12-3/TRBV12-4|many|NA
TGTGCCAGCACCTTCGGACCAAGGGGCCAAGAGACCCAGTACTTC
CASTFGPRGQETQYF
>TRBJ2-1|TRBV24-1|NA|NA
TGTGCCACCAGTTATTTCCAGGGGGGGTACAATGAGCAGTTCTTC
CATSYFQGGYNEQFF
>TRBJ1-1|TRBV9|NA|NA
TGTGCCAGCAGCGTCCAGGGAGTGAACACTGAAGCTTTCTTT
CASSVQGVNTEAFF
>TRBJ1-3|TRBV6-1|once|NA
TGTGCCAGCATTCCCGCGACCCGGGAGACTGGAAACACCATATATTTT
CASIPATRETGNTIYF
>TRBJ2-7|TRBV5-1|NA|TRBD2
TGCGCCAGCAGCTACGGGACTACCTCCTCCTACGAGCAGTACTTC
CASSYGTTSSYEQYF
>TRBJ2-3|TRBV5-1|medium-sized|TRBD1
TGCGCCAGCAGCTCCGGACAGGGCCCAGATACGCAGTATTTT
CASSSGQGPDTQYF
>TRBJ2-1|TRBV5-6|NA|NA
TGTGCCAGCAGCTTTGTACATGGCTACAATGAGCAGTTCTTC
CASSFVHGYNEQFF
>TRBJ2-3|TRBV2|medium-sized|TRBD1
TGTGCCAGCAGTGAACAGGGGGGCACAGATACGCAGTATTTT
CASSEQGGTDTQYF
>TRBJ1-5|TRBV6-2/TRBV6-3|NA|TRBD1
TGTGCCAGCAGTGCCGGGGACAGGGGGCAAAATCAGCCCCAGCATTTT
CASSAGDRGQNQPQHF
>TRBJ2-7|TRBV11-1|medium-sized|NA
TGTGCCAGCAGCCCGGGGTACTCCTACGAGCAGTACTTC
CASSPGYSYEQYF
>TRBJ2-1|TRBV5-8|many|NA
TGTGCCAGCAGCTTGTACGGGGGCAATGAGCAGTTCTTC
CASSLYGGNEQFF
>TRBJ2-1|TRBV28|many|TRBD1
TGTGCCAGCACCCTACTACCGGGACAGGCTGCCAATGAGCAGTTCTTC
CASTLLPGQAANEQFF
>TRBJ2-3|TRBV2|medium-sized|NA
TGTGCCAGCAGTCCACAGGGCAAGGCAGATACGCAGTATTTT
CASSPQGKADTQYF
>TRBJ2-7|TRBV6-2/TRBV6-3|few|NA
TGTGCCAGCAGTTATCCCCAGGTGGACCGACGCGAGCAGTACTTC
CASSYPQVDRREQYF
>TRBJ2-2|TRBV5-1|medium-sized|NA
TGCGCCAGCAGCTTAGGGGACCCTGGAGGGGAGCTGTTTTTT
CASSLGDPGGELFF
>TRBJ1-1|TRBV19|many|NA
TGTGCCAGTAGTACCCCCAGTGGATTGAACACTGAAGCTTTCTTT
CASSTPSGLNTEAFF
>TRBJ1-2|TRBV2|medium-sized|NA
TGTGCCAGCCAGAGGGGAAACTATGGCTACACCTTC
CASQRGNYGYTF
>TRBJ2-1|TRBV12-3/TRBV12-4|medium-sized|TRBD2
TGTGCCAGCAGTTTGAGGTGGGGGGGGGTCAATGAGCAGTTCTTC
CASSLRWGGVNEQFF
>TRBJ2-7|TRBV15|NA|NA
TGTGCCACCAGCAGAGAACTAGAGGGGCCTTACGAGAAGTACTTC
CATSRELEGPYEKYF
>TRBJ2-7|TRBV28|NA|NA
TGTGCCAGCAGTTCCCCCTTCACAGGGTCAGACCAGTACTTC
CASSSPFTGSDQYF
>TRBJ2-7|TRBV7-9|NA|TRBD2
TGTGCCAGCAGCGGGGTAGCGGGTTACTACGAGCAGTACTTC
CASSGVAGYYEQYF